A single sample gave rise to the 13 T cell receptor beta chains below, sequenced in a study of T cells in localized non-small cell lung cancer. The method was immunoSEQ multiplex PCR; TCRdb's version includes in-frame clones alone and lacks a portion of them. The sample shows roughly 1,700 clones, roughly 24% of them seen only once. Sequences were derived from lung tumor tissue, sampled before any cancer treatment. These receptor sequences come from an older male donor with stage II lung adenocarcinoma.

This clone occurred a few times. The rearrangement uses TRBV11-3 and TRBJ2-3; D is perhaps TRBD2 (6 bases). The CDR3 is made up of 15 amino acids. Germline CDR1 is SGHNT and CDR2 is YENEEA. Trimming left V 5 bases short and J 2 bases short, with 14 bases between. CDR3 in amino acids: CASSVTTGVTDTQYF. The CDR3 DNA reads TGTGCCAGCAGCGTGACAACGGGGGTCACAGATACGCAGTATTTT.

This chain links TRBV19 with TRBJ2-6, with TRBD2 matching 8 bases. The CDR3 runs 14 residues. V lost 10 bases, J lost 9 bases, and 11 bases stayed unmatched. CDR1 is LNHDA, CDR2 SQIVND, per germline (reference sequence). The CDR3 loop is CATRSGGGDNVLTF. Written as DNA, the CDR3 is TGTGCCACCCGTTCGGGGGGGGGCGACAACGTCCTGACTTTC.

The CDR3 spells CASSPRPSNTGELFF. The CDR3 region has the DNA TGTGCCAGTAGTCCGCGGCCCTCGAACACCGGGGAGCTGTTTTTT. The V call is TRBV19, the J call TRBJ2-2; D not resolved. Germline CDR1 and CDR2: LNHDA and SQIVND (reference sequence). Trimming shortened V by 5 bases and J by 0 bases, and 10 bases separated the two germline ends. The length of the CDR3 is 15 residues.

V usage is TRBV29-1 and J usage is TRBJ2-2, with D perhaps matching TRBD2 (5 bases). The CDR3 extends over 15 amino acids. The V gene's germline CDR1 is SQVTM and CDR2 ANQGSEA. Trimming pared 0 bases from V and 5 bases from J, leaving 13 bases between. CDR3 residues: CSVEDPDSQTGELFF. The CDR3 DNA is TGCAGCGTTGAAGATCCGGACTCACAGACCGGGGAGCTGTTTTTT.

By share, this clone counts as large. The chain combines TRBV7-2 with TRBJ2-1, with D possibly TRBD2 on 5 matching bases. Trimming took off 5 bases at V and 4 bases at J, with 9 bases between the two ends. Germline lookup yields CDR1 SGHTA and CDR2 FQGNSA. The CDR3 totals 13 residues. The CDR3 loop is CASSTTRYNEQFF. CDR3 DNA: TGTGCCAGCAGCACCACTAGATACAATGAGCAGTTCTTC.

Relative to its sample, this clone is medium-sized. This chain uses TRBV7-2 with TRBJ1-1; D may be TRBD1 (6 bases). Trimming took off 6 bases at V and 4 bases at J, with 12 bases between the two ends. Germline V gene sequence: CDR1 SGHTA, CDR2 FQGNSA. CDR3 length: 13 amino acids. CDR3 region: CASRIQGGTEAFF. The CDR3 coding sequence is TGTGCCAGCAGGATACAGGGTGGCACTGAAGCTTTCTTT.

V gene TRBV18 combines with J gene TRBJ1-1; possible D gene TRBD1, 5 bases. Trimming cost V 2 bases and J 6 bases, with 19 bases left between them. The CDR3 runs to 16 residues. Germline V gene lookup returns CDR1 KGHSH and CDR2 LQKENI. CDR3 in DNA: TGTGCCAGCTCACCATGGGGGGTACTGACAAACTCTGAAGCTTTCTTT. Its translation is CASSPWGVLTNSEAFF.

A few counts support this clone. This chain joins TRBV11-3 and TRBJ1-2; 10 nucleotides match TRBD1. V shed 3 bases and J 5 bases; nucleotides not matched to a gene: 6. The length of the CDR3 is 15 residues. The germline V gene encodes CDR1 SGHNT and CDR2 YENEEA. CDR3 residues: CASSLGTGAGYGYTF. The CDR3 DNA sequence: TGTGCCAGCAGCTTGGGGACAGGGGCGGGATATGGCTACACCTTC.

This clone was counted only a few times. The chain couples TRBV18 to TRBJ1-1; D remains ambiguous. This CDR3 has 13 residues. The V and J ends lost 3 bases and 0 bases respectively, with 5 bases between them. Germline-derived CDR1 and CDR2 are KGHSH and LQKENI. The CDR3 spells CASSPSVNTEAFF. CDR3 nucleotide sequence: TGTGCCAGCTCACCGAGTGTGAACACTGAAGCTTTCTTT.

The gene calls are TRBV15 and TRBJ2-1; 7 nucleotides align to TRBD1. The CDR3 spans 16 residues. The V segment lost 0 bases and the J segment 6 bases; nucleotides outside the gene matches: 8. CDR1 is LNHNV and CDR2 is YYDKDF in the germline V gene (reference sequence). The CDR3 reads CATSRDLYRGLNEQFF. CDR3 bases: TGTGCCACCAGCAGAGACCTTTACAGGGGCCTCAATGAGCAGTTCTTC.

In its sample, this clone was seen a few times. The V gene is TRBV6-8, the J gene TRBJ1-2; D gene unclear. In germline, CDR1 is MNHGY, CDR2 SAAAGT. The CDR3 totals 15 residues. V was cut by 4 bases and J by 2 bases, with 14 bases left in between. CDR3 amino acids: CASSFFHLGNYGYTF. DNA of the CDR3: TGTGCCAGCAGTTTCTTCCACCTCGGGAACTATGGCTACACCTTC.

The genes are TRBV19 and TRBJ2-6; D is ambiguous. Germline V gene sequence: CDR1 LNHDA, CDR2 SQIVND (reference sequence). The CDR3 has 15 amino acids. Trimming stripped 9 bases from V and 2 bases from J, with 14 bases between. The CDR3 DNA is TGTGCCAGCTCGAGAACGGCGCCTGGGGCCAACGTCCTGACTTTC. It specifies CASSRTAPGANVLTF.

This sequence joins TRBV15 and TRBJ2-5; 7 bases map to TRBD2. The CDR3 covers 15 residues. The V and J ends lost 6 bases and 1 base, in that order; junction bases with no gene match: 8. The germline V gene has CDR1 LNHNV and CDR2 YYDKDF (reference sequence). The CDR3 spells CATREGGGLQETQYF. The CDR3 nucleotides are TGTGCCACCAGAGAAGGCGGGGGACTCCAAGAGACCCAGTACTTC.